The 21 T cell receptor beta chains in this list originate from one sample, sequenced in a study of T cell responses to AZD1222 COVID-19 vaccine (dated by TCRdb to the early 2020s). This sample's time point label indicates: about 28 days (+/-7) after the second vaccine dose. Libraries came from the immunoSEQ multiplex PCR assay. In TCRdb, the immuneACCESS table is reduced to in-frame sequences with V and J assigned. These tables do not hold every clone; where another copy was compared, an unresolved V gene accounts for under half, and the others remain unexplained. The sample table contains 100,000 or so clones; only one count was recorded for roughly 89% of them. The ten largest account for 35% to 55% of the sample. The sample here was peripheral blood, taken 28 days after the second AZD1222 dose. Receptors originate from an adult who received the AZD1222 COVID-19 vaccine.

The chain carries TRBV24-1 and TRBJ2-1; D uncertain. The CDR3 contains 11 residues. V lost 5 bases and J 4 bases, leaving 2 bases between the germline ends. From germline, CDR1 is KGHDR and CDR2 SFDVKD. DNA of the CDR3: TGTGCCACCAGTGGGTACAATGAGCAGTTCTTC. It encodes CATSGYNEQFF.

V usage is TRBV5-1 and J usage is TRBJ1-2, with TRBD1 matching 10 bases. Germline lookup yields CDR1 SGHRS and CDR2 YFSETQ. Germline trimming cut 0 bases from V and 8 bases from J; bases unmatched to any gene: 10. CDR3 length: 16 residues. CDR3: CASSLAGTGAPRGYTF. The CDR3 nucleotides read TGCGCCAGCAGCTTGGCCGGGACAGGGGCCCCTCGGGGCTACACCTTC. The full variable domain, with the rest looked up from reference TRBV5-1 and TRBJ1-2, is KAGVTQTPRYLIKTRGQQVTLSCSPISGHRSVSWYQQTPGQGLQFLFEYFSETQRNKGNFPGRFSGRQFSNSRSEMNVSTLELGDSALYLCASSLAGTGAPRGYTFGSGTRLTVV.

The chain is built from TRBV7-3 and TRBJ1-6; TRBD1 is a possible D gene (5 bases). CDR3 length equals 13 residues. Germline CDR1 SGHTA, CDR2 FQGTGA. Trimming left V 3 bases short and J 7 bases short, with 7 bases between. The CDR3, as DNA: TGTGCCAGCAGCTTCGGACAAAATTCACCCCTCCACTTT. Translated: CASSFGQNSPLHF.

This chain uses TRBV18 with TRBJ2-3; TRBD2 matches 12 bases. Germline lookup yields CDR1 KGHSH and CDR2 LQKENI. V shed 4 bases and J 2 bases; nucleotides not matched to a gene: 7. The CDR3 length is 17 residues. The chain's CDR3 is CASSLLGLAGFTDTQYF. Written as DNA, the CDR3 is TGTGCCAGCTCACTCCTTGGACTAGCGGGATTCACAGATACGCAGTATTTT.

This clone appeared a single time. This chain joins TRBV3-1 (or the pseudogene TRBV3-2) and TRBJ2-7; D gene ambiguous. The CDR3 is made up of 14 amino acids. Trimming cost V 10 bases and J 6 bases, with 22 bases left between them. The germline V gene has CDR1 LGHDT and CDR2 YNNKEL (reference sequence). The CDR3 protein is CATALGPKPFEQYF. CDR3 DNA sequence: TGTGCCACCGCCCTCGGGCCTAAGCCCTTCGAGCAGTACTTC.

This chain uses TRBV10-1 with TRBJ2-1; perhaps D is TRBD1 or TRBD2 (5 bases each). CDR3 length: 12 residues. Trimming shortened V by 2 bases and J by 7 bases, and 6 bases separated the two germline ends. CDR1 and CDR2 (germline): WNHNN, SYGVQD (reference sequence). The CDR3 coding sequence is TGCGCCAGCAGTGAGGGGGGTAATGAGCAGTTCTTC. The encoded protein is CASSEGGNEQFF.

The chain couples TRBV28 to TRBJ1-4, with D tentatively TRBD1 (6 bases). The germline CDR1 and CDR2 sequences are MDHEN and SYDVKM. The CDR3 extends over 14 amino acids. Trimming took off 9 bases at V and 7 bases at J, with 18 bases between the two ends. The CDR3 DNA sequence: TGTGCCAGTAGTCCCTGGGGGCAAGGTGAAAAACTGTTTTTT. Protein: CASSPWGQGEKLFF.

The chain carries TRBV19 and TRBJ1-5; D is unclear. The CDR3 has 13 amino acids. The ends were cut back, 3 bases at V and 3 bases at J, with 6 bases in the middle. CDR1 and CDR2 (germline): LNHDA, SQIVND (reference sequence). The CDR3 is CASSISYNQPQHF. CDR3 nucleotide sequence: TGTGCCAGTAGTATCAGCTACAATCAGCCCCAGCATTTT.

The rearrangement joins TRBV9 to TRBJ1-2, with a possible D match to TRBD1 (6 bases). The CDR3 consists of 18 residues. V lost 0 bases and J lost 0, with 18 bases in between. Germline assignment: CDR1 SGDLS and CDR2 YYNGEE. In DNA form, the CDR3 reads TGTGCCAGCAGCGTAGCTTACGGCAGGGGATTCGCTAACTATGGCTACACCTTC. Protein product: CASSVAYGRGFANYGYTF.

The chain is built from TRBV6-1 and TRBJ2-7; TRBD2 is a possible D gene (5 bases). This CDR3 has 12 amino acids. CDR1 and CDR2 from the germline V gene are MNHNS and SASEGT. The V gene lost 3 bases and the J gene lost 2 bases, with 5 bases spanning the gap. This chain's CDR3 is CASSDGTYEQYF. The CDR3, as DNA: TGTGCCAGCAGTGACGGGACCTACGAGCAGTACTTC.

The V call is TRBV3-1 (or the pseudogene TRBV3-2), the J call TRBJ1-2, with D possibly matching TRBD1 (5 bases). The CDR3 consists of 13 residues. Germline loops: CDR1 LGHDT, CDR2 YNNKEL (reference sequence). Trimming pared 3 bases from V and 8 bases from J, leaving 13 bases between. For the CDR3, the DNA is TGTGCCAGCAGCCATACCCGGGGCGGCGGCTACACCTTC. Protein sequence: CASSHTRGGGYTF.

V gene TRBV5-1 combines with J gene TRBJ2-3, with 14 bases lining up with TRBD2. Germline V gene data show CDR1 as SGHRS and CDR2 as YFSETQ. This CDR3 has 17 amino acids. The V segment lost 3 bases and the J segment 4 bases; nucleotides outside the gene matches: 7. The CDR3 DNA reads as TGCGCCAGCAGCTCGCGGGGGACTAGCGGGAGAGCAGATACGCAGTATTTT. Translated, it gives CASSSRGTSGRADTQYF.

The rearrangement links TRBV25-1 to TRBJ2-2; 8 positions agree with TRBD2. This CDR3 is built from 16 residues. Germline V lookup: CDR1 MGHDK, CDR2 SYGVNS. J lost 4 bases, V lost 2 bases, and 6 bases had no gene match. This chain's CDR3 is CASSEPSGSLTGELFF. In nucleotides, the CDR3 is TGTGCCAGCAGTGAACCCAGCGGGAGTCTCACCGGGGAGCTGTTTTTT.

This rearrangement joins TRBV18 to TRBJ1-4, with 7 bases fitting TRBD1. The germline gives CDR1 KGHSH, CDR2 LQKENI. The CDR3 covers 16 residues. V lost 2 bases, J lost 8 bases, and 11 bases stayed unmatched. This chain's CDR3 is CASSPAGTALGEKLFF. The CDR3 nucleotides read TGTGCCAGCTCACCAGCCGGGACAGCCCTAGGAGAAAAACTGTTTTTT.

V is TRBV7-9 and J is TRBJ2-1; maybe TRBD2 (7 bases). V lost 5 bases and J 5 bases, leaving 19 bases between the germline ends. Germline V lookup: CDR1 SEHNR, CDR2 FQNEAQ (reference sequence). This CDR3 is 16 amino acids long. The CDR3 DNA sequence: TGTGCCAGCAGCCCCCGGGGGCGGGGGAGGGACAATGAGCAGTTCTTC. Translated, it gives CASSPRGRGRDNEQFF.

The rearrangement links TRBV6-5 to TRBJ1-1; D is unclear. V shed 6 bases and J shed 1 base, with 9 bases lying between them. Looked up from germline, CDR1 is MNHEY and CDR2 is SVGAGI. The CDR3 consists of 13 residues. The CDR3 loop is CASSKPGNTEAFF. The CDR3 bases are TGTGCCAGCAGCAAGCCAGGGAACACTGAAGCTTTCTTT.

This chain uses TRBV28 with TRBJ1-5; no clear D gene. Germline V lookup: CDR1 MDHEN, CDR2 SYDVKM. V was shortened by 6 bases and J by 2 bases, with 11 bases between the two germline ends. CDR3 length: 14 residues. In nucleotides, the CDR3 is TGTGCCAGCAGCCCGTCCTTGGGCAATCAGCCCCAGCATTTT. This translates into CASSPSLGNQPQHF.

V gene TRBV4-1 combines with J gene TRBJ1-1, with D uncertain. The germline V gene encodes CDR1 MGHRA and CDR2 YSYEKL. V was pared by 0 bases and J by 4 bases, with 21 bases between. This CDR3 is 18 amino acids long. The CDR3 loop reads CASSQETTGISVGTEAFF. The CDR3 DNA reads TGCGCCAGCAGCCAAGAGACTACCGGGATTTCGGTAGGCACTGAAGCTTTCTTT.

This clone was recorded a few times. The chain couples TRBV7-9 to TRBJ2-2, with TRBD2 as a possible D gene (6 bases). V gave up 3 bases and J gave up 1 base, with 15 bases separating them. The CDR3 is made up of 17 amino acids. Germline CDR1 and CDR2: SEHNR and FQNEAQ (reference sequence). CDR3 residues: CASSFFGWRENTGELFF. The CDR3 DNA is TGTGCCAGCAGCTTCTTCGGCTGGAGGGAGAACACCGGGGAGCTGTTTTTT.

V is TRBV30 and J is TRBJ2-5, with a tentative D call TRBD2 (6 bases). Germline values: CDR1 GTSNPN, CDR2 SVGIG (reference sequence). This CDR3 has 13 amino acids. V lost 1 base, J lost 9 bases, and 15 bases lay in between. The CDR3 loop is CAWSGWQEGPQYF. CDR3 DNA: TGTGCCTGGAGTGGTTGGCAGGAGGGGCCCCAGTACTTC.

This chain uses TRBV2 with TRBJ1-1; D remains unclear. Germline V CDR1 and CDR2: SNHLY, FYNNEI. The CDR3 runs 13 residues. The ends were cut back, 6 bases at V and 6 bases at J, with 14 bases in the middle. The CDR3: CASRGSTRAEAFF. The DNA of the CDR3 is TGTGCCAGCAGGGGTTCTACGAGGGCTGAAGCTTTCTTT.